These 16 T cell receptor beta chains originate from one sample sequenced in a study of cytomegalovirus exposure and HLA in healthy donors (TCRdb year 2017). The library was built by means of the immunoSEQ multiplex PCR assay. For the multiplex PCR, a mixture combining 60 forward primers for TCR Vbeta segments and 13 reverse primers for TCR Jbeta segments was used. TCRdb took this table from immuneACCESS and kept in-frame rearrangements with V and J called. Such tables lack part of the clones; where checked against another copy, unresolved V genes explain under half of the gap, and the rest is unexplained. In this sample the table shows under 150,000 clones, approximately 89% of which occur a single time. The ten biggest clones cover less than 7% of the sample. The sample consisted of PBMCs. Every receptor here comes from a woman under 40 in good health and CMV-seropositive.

The CDR3 DNA sequence: TGCGCCAGCAGCTCAACAGGGGGCGTGGAGACCCAGTACTTC. As protein: CASSSTGGVETQYF. This rearrangement joins TRBV5-1 to TRBJ2-5; 9 bases match TRBD1. V dropped 3 bases and J dropped 5; count of bases not matched to a gene: 5. The V gene's germline CDR1 is SGHRS and CDR2 YFSETQ. This CDR3 has 14 residues.

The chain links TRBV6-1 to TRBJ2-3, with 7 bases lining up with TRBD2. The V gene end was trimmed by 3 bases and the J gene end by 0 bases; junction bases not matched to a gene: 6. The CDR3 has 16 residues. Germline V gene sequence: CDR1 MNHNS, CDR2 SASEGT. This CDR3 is CASSEIAGPSTDTQYF. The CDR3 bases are TGTGCCAGCAGTGAGATAGCGGGCCCGAGCACAGATACGCAGTATTTT.

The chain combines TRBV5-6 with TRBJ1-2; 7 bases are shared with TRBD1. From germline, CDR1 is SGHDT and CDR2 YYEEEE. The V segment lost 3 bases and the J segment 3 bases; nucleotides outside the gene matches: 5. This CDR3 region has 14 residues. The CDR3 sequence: CASSWTGSDYGYTF. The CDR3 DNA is TGTGCCAGCAGCTGGACAGGCTCAGACTATGGCTACACCTTC.

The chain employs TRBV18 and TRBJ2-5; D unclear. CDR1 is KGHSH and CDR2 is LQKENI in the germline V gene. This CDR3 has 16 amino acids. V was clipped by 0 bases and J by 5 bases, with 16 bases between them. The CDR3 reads CASSPPGRSGSETQYF. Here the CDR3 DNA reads TGTGCCAGCTCACCACCGGGTCGGTCTGGTAGCGAGACCCAGTACTTC.

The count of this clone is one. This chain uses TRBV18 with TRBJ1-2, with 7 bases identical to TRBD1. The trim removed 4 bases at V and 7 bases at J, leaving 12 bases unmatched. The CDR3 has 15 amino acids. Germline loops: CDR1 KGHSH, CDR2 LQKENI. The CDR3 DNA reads TGTGCCAGCTCACTCCCGGGAGGGGGCAGAGGTGGCTACACCTTC. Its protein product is CASSLPGGGRGGYTF.

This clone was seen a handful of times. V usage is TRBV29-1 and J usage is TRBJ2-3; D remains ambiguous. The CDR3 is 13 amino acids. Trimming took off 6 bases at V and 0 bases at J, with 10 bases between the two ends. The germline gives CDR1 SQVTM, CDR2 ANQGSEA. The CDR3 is CSVAKTSTDTQYF. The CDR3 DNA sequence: TGCAGCGTCGCCAAAACTAGCACAGATACGCAGTATTTT.

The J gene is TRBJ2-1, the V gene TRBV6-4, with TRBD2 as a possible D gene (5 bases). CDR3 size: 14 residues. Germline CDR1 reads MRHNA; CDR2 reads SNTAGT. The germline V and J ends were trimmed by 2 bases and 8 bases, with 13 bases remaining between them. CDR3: CASSDGLAGDEQFF. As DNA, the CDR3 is TGTGCCAGCAGTGACGGACTTGCCGGAGATGAGCAGTTCTTC.

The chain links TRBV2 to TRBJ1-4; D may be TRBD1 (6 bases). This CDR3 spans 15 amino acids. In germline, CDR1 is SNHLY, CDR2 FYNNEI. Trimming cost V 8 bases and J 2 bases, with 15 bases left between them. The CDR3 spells CASGGGPATNEKLFF. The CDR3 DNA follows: TGTGCCAGCGGGGGGGGCCCAGCGACTAATGAAAAACTGTTTTTT.

The CDR3 spells CASSVEDRGAGETQYF. For the CDR3, the DNA is TGTGCCAGCAGCGTAGAGGACAGGGGCGCAGGAGAGACCCAGTACTTC. This rearrangement joins TRBV9 to TRBJ2-5; 9 positions agree with TRBD1. There are 16 residues in the CDR3. V dropped 0 bases and J dropped 4; count of bases not matched to a gene: 7. The germline V gene has CDR1 SGDLS and CDR2 YYNGEE.

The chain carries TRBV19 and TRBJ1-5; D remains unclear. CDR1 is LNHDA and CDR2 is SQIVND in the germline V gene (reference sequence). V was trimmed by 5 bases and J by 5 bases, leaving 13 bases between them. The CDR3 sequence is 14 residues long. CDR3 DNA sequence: TGTGCCAGTAGTTCCACTAGTAGGGATCAGCCCCAGCATTTT. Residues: CASSSTSRDQPQHF.

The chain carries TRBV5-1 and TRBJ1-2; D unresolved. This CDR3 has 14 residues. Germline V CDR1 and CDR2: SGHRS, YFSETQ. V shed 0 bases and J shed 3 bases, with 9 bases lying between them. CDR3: CASSLAGSDYGYTF. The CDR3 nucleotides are TGCGCCAGCAGCTTGGCCGGGTCAGACTATGGCTACACCTTC.

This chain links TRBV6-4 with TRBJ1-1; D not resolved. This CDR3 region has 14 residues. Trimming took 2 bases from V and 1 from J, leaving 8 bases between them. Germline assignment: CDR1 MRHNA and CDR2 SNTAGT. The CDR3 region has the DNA TGTGCCAGCAGTGACCCGAGGGCGAACACTGAAGCTTTCTTT. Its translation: CASSDPRANTEAFF.

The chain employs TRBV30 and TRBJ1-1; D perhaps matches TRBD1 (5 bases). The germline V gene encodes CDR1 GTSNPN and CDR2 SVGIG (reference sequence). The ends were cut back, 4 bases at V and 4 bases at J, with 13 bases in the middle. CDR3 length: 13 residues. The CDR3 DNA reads TGTGCCTGGACTATCCAGGGCACCACTGAAGCTTTCTTT. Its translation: CAWTIQGTTEAFF.

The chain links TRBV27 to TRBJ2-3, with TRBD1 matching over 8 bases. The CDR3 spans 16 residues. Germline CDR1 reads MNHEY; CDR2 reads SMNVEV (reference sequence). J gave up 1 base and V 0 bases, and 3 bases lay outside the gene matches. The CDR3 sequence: CASSLSETGGTDTQYF. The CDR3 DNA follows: TGTGCCAGCAGTTTATCGGAGACAGGGGGCACAGATACGCAGTATTTT.

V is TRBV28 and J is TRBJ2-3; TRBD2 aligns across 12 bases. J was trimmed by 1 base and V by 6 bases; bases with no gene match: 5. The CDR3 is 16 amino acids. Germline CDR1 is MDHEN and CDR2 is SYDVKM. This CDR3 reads CASSSGTSGRTDTQYF. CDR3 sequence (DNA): TGTGCCAGCAGCTCCGGGACTAGCGGGCGCACAGATACGCAGTATTTT. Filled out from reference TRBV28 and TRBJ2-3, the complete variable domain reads DVKVTQSSRYLVKRTGEKVFLECVQDMDHENMFWYRQDPGLGLRLIYFSYDVKMKEKGDIPEGYSVSREKKERFSLILESASTNQTSMYLCASSSGTSGRTDTQYFGPGTRLTVL.

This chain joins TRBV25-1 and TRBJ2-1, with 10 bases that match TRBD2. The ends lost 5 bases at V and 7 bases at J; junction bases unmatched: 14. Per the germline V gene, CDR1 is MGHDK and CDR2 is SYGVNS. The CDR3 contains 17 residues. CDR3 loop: CASSPSPGSGGRNEQFF. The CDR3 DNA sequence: TGTGCCAGCAGTCCCTCTCCCGGTAGCGGGGGGAGGAATGAGCAGTTCTTC.